This passage covers 14 T cell receptor beta chains from one sample sequenced in a study of response to subunit inactivated influenza vaccine (dated by TCRdb to 2017 to 2018). The library was obtained by RT-PCR. Sequencing was performed on an Illumina HiSeq 2500. Starting from the raw public reads, TCRdb applied fastp trimming at Q25, assembled clones with MiXCR and retained in-frame beta chains. For every CDR3 protein sequence, its rows merge into one entry that carries the most common genes and DNA. The sample table records 750,000 to 850,000 distinct CDR3 sequences; 15% to 20% of these occur just once. The top ten hold about a tenth of the sample. The sequencing used PBMCs from blood, collected about 5 days after vaccination. These receptor sequences come from a man aged 45-60 years who received an inactivated influenza vaccine. Donor details come from another sample of the same person, matched by shared clones.

Notes on this clonotype: An end of the junction does not agree with germline; a read error may underlie this. V and J are TRBV20-1 and TRBJ2-7; D unresolved. This CDR3 has 12 residues. The germline gives CDR1 DFQATT, CDR2 SNEGSKA (reference sequence). DNA for the CDR3: TGCAGTGCTAGAGAGGGCCCCTACGAGCATTACTTC. It encodes CSAREGPYEHYF.

This clonotype came up a few times. The V and J genes are TRBV12-3 or TRBV12-4 and TRBJ1-2; TRBD1 agrees at 7 bases. This CDR3 spans 17 amino acids. J lost 6 bases, V lost 7 bases, and 20 bases had no gene match. DNA for the CDR3: TGTGCCAGCAATAAAGGGACAGCATGGGGTCCTTTAGATGGCTACACCTTC. Protein: CASNKGTAWGPLDGYTF.

This clonotype was seen a single time. The V gene is TRBV9, the J gene TRBJ1-1; no firm D call. CDR1 is SGDLS and CDR2 is YYNGEE in the germline V gene. CDR3 length: 14 amino acids. The V end was cut by 4 bases, the J end by 5 bases, with 15 bases between. CDR3 in amino acids: CASSPPNSWTEAFF. Written as DNA, the CDR3 is TGTGCCAGCAGCCCTCCCAATAGTTGGACTGAAGCTTTCTTT.

This clonotype has a handful of counts. The rearrangement links TRBV7-9 to TRBJ1-1; D may be TRBD1 (5 bases). V gave up 2 bases and J gave up 4 bases, with 17 bases separating them. CDR1 and CDR2 from the germline V gene are SEHNR and FQNEAQ (reference sequence). CDR3 length equals 16 residues. CDR3 sequence: CASSLLREGLGTEAFF. The CDR3 coding sequence is TGTGCCAGCAGCTTACTAAGGGAGGGGCTGGGCACTGAAGCTTTCTTT.

The chain uses TRBV30 and TRBJ1-1; D is perhaps TRBD1 (6 bases). CDR3 size: 12 residues. Trimming stripped 4 bases from V and 6 bases from J, with 12 bases between. Per germline, CDR1 GTSNPN and CDR2 SVGIG (reference sequence). This CDR3 is CAWNKGEAEAFF. As DNA, the CDR3 is TGTGCCTGGAATAAGGGGGAAGCTGAAGCTTTCTTT.

This clonotype was counted a few times. The junction and the germline gene differ at one end; a read error may be behind it. The chain employs TRBV6-1 and TRBJ2-5; D gene unclear. The germline V gene has CDR1 MNHNS and CDR2 SASEGT. CDR3 length: 17 residues. CDR3 protein: CASTKYGSHLGQETQYF. CDR3 coding DNA: TGTGCCAGCACCAAATATGGAAGTCATCTTGGCCAAGAAACCCAGTACTTC.

This clonotype was seen ten or more times. The gene calls are TRBV7-9 and TRBJ1-3; D is unclear. The CDR3 contains 16 residues. Per the germline V gene, CDR1 is SEHNR and CDR2 is FQNEAQ (reference sequence). Deletions cut 7 bases from V and 0 bases from J, with 16 bases between. The CDR3 sequence is CASTLEGFYSGNTIYF. The CDR3 DNA is TGTGCCAGCACCCTAGAGGGTTTTTACTCTGGAAACACCATATATTTT. The full variable domain, its missing parts supplied by reference TRBV7-9 and TRBJ1-3, is DTGVSQNPRHKITKRGQNVTFRCDPISEHNRLYWYRQTLGQGPEFLTYFQNEAQLEKSRLLSDRFSAERPKGSFSTLEIQRTEQGDSAMYLCASTLEGFYSGNTIYFGEGSWLTVV.

Comment on this clonotype: Possible read error: a much larger clone is one base away. This sequence joins TRBV10-3 and TRBJ2-5; 7 nucleotides align to TRBD1. J lost 2 bases, V lost 9 bases, and 6 bases had no gene match. Germline V lookup: CDR1 ENHRY, CDR2 SYGVKD. The CDR3 covers 13 residues. CDR3 sequence reads: CAMTPGQQETQYF. CDR3 nucleotide sequence: TGTGCCATGACGCCGGGACAGCAAGAGACCCAGTACTTC.

This clonotype has more than one count but fewer than ten. This CDR3 is CSARDYAVNYGYTF. The CDR3 coding sequence is TGCAGTGCTAGAGATTATGCCGTTAACTATGGCTACACCTTC. The rearrangement uses TRBV20-1 and TRBJ1-2; no firm D call. Germline CDR1 reads DFQATT; CDR2 reads SNEGSKA (reference sequence). Trimming pared 0 bases from V and 1 base from J, leaving 9 bases between. The CDR3 covers 14 residues.

In its sample, this clonotype was seen a few times. CDR3 bases: TGTGCCAGCAACCGTATAGGGGGGGGATCAGGCCAAGAGACCCAGTACTTC. It translates to CASNRIGGGSGQETQYF. This chain uses TRBV6-2 or TRBV6-3 with TRBJ2-5, with a weak D call TRBD2 (7 bases). This CDR3 region has 17 residues. CDR1 and CDR2 (germline): MNHEY, SVGEGT. The V end was cut by 7 bases, the J end by 1 base, with 22 bases between.

This clonotype has at least ten counts. The chain employs TRBV29-1 and TRBJ2-5, with TRBD2 matching 7 bases. The CDR3 runs 14 residues. CDR1 and CDR2 from the germline V gene are SQVTM and ANQGSEA. Unmatched junction bases numbered 11, after V lost 7 bases and J lost 3 bases. The CDR3 DNA is TGCAGCGCCGGGGACCCAGCGGGGAAAGAGACCCAGTACTTC. Translation: CSAGDPAGKETQYF.

The rearrangement uses TRBV4-3 and TRBJ2-3, with D unclear. In germline, CDR1 is LGHNA, CDR2 YSLEER. Deletions cut 0 bases from V and 5 bases from J, with 6 bases between. CDR3 size: 13 residues. CDR3 coding DNA: TGCGCCAGCAGCCAAGAAACCCTAGATACGCAGTATTTT. It specifies CASSQETLDTQYF.

The rearrangement links TRBV5-1 to TRBJ2-1; D may be TRBD1 or TRBD2 (5 bases each). Trimming left V 7 bases short and J 8 bases short, with 22 bases between. The CDR3 loop spans 15 amino acids. Germline CDR1 SGHRS, CDR2 YFSETQ. CDR3 in amino acids: CASALSGIWGDEQFF. In nucleotides, the CDR3 is TGCGCCAGCGCGTTGTCGGGAATCTGGGGCGATGAGCAGTTCTTC.

The sample holds a few counts of this clonotype. This chain links TRBV20-1 with TRBJ2-1; TRBD2 matches at 13 bases. V lost 0 bases and J lost 3; bases outside the gene matches: 2. The CDR3 is made up of 16 amino acids. Germline CDR1 is DFQATT and CDR2 is SNEGSKA (reference sequence). CDR3 amino acids: CSAREWTSGSYNEQFF. CDR3 bases: TGCAGTGCTAGAGAATGGACTAGCGGGAGCTACAATGAGCAGTTCTTC.